Sequencing of this TCR beta chain was carried out in a study of PD-1 blockade in classical Hodgkin lymphoma. This clone was picked up a small number of times. There are 16 residues in the CDR3. V was pared by 6 bases and J by 4 bases, with 10 bases of the junction left unmatched. CDR1 is SGHAT, CDR2 FQNNGV, per germline. Each patient relapsed following autologous stem cell transplantation, and prior brentuximab vedotin exposure differed. The repertoire was sequenced with immunoSEQ multiplex PCR; TCRdb's copy has only in-frame clones and lacks some. Found here are about 41,000 clones, 76% of them singletons; the top ten hold 20% to 25%.

The gene calls are TRBV11-2 and TRBJ1-3; 9 nucleotides match TRBD1. Here the sequenced sample was peripheral blood mononuclear cells (PBMCs), taken at baseline. The TCR comes from a human donor with classical Hodgkin lymphoma. In nucleotides, the CDR3 is TGTGCCAGCAGTTTCACAGGGGGCGGACAAGGAAACACCATATATTTT. Protein product: CASSFTGGGQGNTIYF.